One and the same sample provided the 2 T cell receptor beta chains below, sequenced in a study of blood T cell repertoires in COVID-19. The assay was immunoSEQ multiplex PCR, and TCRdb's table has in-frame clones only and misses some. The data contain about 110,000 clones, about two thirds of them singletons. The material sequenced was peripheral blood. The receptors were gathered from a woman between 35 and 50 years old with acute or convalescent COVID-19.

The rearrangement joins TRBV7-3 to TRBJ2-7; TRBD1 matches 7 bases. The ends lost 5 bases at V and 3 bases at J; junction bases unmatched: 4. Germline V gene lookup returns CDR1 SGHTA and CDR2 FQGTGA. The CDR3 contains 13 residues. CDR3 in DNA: TGTGCCAGCAGCCGAGGGACAGACTACGAGCAGTACTTC. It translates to CASSRGTDYEQYF.

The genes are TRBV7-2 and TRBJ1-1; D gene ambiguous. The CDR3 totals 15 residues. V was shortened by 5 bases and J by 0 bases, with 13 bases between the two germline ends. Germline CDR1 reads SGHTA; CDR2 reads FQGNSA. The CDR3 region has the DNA TGTGCCAGCAGCCTAGGCGGGCGCATGAACACTGAAGCTTTCTTT. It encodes CASSLGGRMNTEAFF.